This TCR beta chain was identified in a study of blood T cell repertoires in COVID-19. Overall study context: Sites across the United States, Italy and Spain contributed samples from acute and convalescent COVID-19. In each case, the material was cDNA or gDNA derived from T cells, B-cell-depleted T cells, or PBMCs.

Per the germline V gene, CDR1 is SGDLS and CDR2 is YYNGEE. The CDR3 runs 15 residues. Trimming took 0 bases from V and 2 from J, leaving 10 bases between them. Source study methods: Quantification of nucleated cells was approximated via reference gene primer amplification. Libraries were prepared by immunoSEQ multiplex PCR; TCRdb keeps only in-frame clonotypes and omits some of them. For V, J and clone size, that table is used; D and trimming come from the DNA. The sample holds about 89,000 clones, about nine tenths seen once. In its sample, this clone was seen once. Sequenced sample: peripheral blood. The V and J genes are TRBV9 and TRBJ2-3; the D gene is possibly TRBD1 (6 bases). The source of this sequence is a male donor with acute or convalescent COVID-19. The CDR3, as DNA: TGTGCCAGCAGCGTAGTCAGGGGTAACACAGATACGCAGTATTTT. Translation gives CASSVVRGNTDTQYF.